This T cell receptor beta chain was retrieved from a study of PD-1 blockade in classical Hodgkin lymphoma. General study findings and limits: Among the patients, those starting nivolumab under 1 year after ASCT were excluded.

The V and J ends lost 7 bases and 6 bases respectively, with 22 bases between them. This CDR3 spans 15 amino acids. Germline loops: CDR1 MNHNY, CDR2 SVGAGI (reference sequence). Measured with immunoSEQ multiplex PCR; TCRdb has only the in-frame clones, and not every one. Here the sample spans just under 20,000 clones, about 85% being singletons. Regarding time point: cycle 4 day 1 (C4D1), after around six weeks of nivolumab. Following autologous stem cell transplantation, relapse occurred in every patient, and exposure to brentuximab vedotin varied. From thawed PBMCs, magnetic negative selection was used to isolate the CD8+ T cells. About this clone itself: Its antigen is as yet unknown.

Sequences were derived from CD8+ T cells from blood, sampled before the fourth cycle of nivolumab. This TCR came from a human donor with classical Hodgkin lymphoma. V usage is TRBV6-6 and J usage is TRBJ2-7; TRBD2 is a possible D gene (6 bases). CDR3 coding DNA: TGTGCCAGCACGACCTCTCGCGGGACGGACCGCGAGCAGTACTTC. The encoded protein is CASTTSRGTDREQYF.